Only one count was recorded for the clone carrying this T cell receptor beta chain. This sample stems from a study of blood T cell repertoires in COVID-19. At the level of the study: T cells, B-cell-depleted T cells, or PBMCs supplied cDNA or gDNA.

The protocol was immunoSEQ multiplex PCR, while the TCRdb copy is restricted to in-frame clones and leaves out a portion. The sample holds over 120,000 clones, around 79% seen once. Trimming took 6 bases from V and 5 from J; bases not matched to a gene: 7. The germline CDR1 and CDR2 sequences are MNHEY and SVGAGI. This CDR3 spans 14 amino acids. The sample taken for sequencing was peripheral blood. The genes are TRBV6-5 and TRBJ2-7, with 10 bases identical to TRBD1. The source is a woman in her seventies with COVID-19, enrolled during active disease. CDR3 DNA: TGTGCCAGCAGCCAAGGGACAGGGGCGAACGAGCAGTACTTC. As protein: CASSQGTGANEQYF.